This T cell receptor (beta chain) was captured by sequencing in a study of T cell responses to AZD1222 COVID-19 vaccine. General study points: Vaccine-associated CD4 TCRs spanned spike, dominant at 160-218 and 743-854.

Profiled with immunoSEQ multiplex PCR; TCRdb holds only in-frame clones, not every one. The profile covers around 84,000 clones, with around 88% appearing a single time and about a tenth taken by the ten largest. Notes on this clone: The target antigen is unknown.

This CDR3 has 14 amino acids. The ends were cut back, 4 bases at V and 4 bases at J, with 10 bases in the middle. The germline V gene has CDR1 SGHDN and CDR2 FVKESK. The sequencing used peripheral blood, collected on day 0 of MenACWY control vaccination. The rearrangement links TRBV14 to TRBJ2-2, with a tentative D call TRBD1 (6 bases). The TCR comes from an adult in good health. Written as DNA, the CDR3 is TGTGCCAGCAGCCCTCGACAGGCCACCGGGGAGCTGTTTTTT. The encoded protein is CASSPRQATGELFF.